The 22 T cell receptor beta chains presented below share a single source sample, sequenced in a study of blood T cell repertoires in COVID-19. Produced via immunoSEQ multiplex PCR; TCRdb's table is partial and in-frame only. The data hold some 130,000 clones, with about 79% observed a single time. Sequencing was carried out using peripheral blood. These TCRs come from a woman in her forties or fifties with acute or convalescent COVID-19.

The V and J genes are TRBV4-1 and TRBJ2-3, with a possible D match to TRBD1 (5 bases). Between the trimmed V and J ends, which lost 8 bases and 0 bases, there was a span of 9 bases. Per the germline V gene, CDR1 is MGHRA and CDR2 is YSYEKL. The CDR3 has 13 amino acids. CDR3 loop: CASGALSTDTQYF. The CDR3 DNA follows: TGCGCCAGCGGGGCCCTTAGCACAGATACGCAGTATTTT.

V usage is TRBV5-1 and J usage is TRBJ2-1; possibly TRBD1 for D (6 bases). Looked up from germline, CDR1 is SGHRS and CDR2 is YFSETQ. The CDR3 contains 14 residues. V lost 0 bases, J lost 10 bases, and 14 bases lay in between. CDR3 nucleotide sequence: TGCGCCAGCAGCTTGGCCTATCAGGGGCCCGAGCAGTTCTTC. As protein: CASSLAYQGPEQFF.

The rearrangement uses TRBV3-1 (or the pseudogene TRBV3-2) and TRBJ1-6; D gene unclear. The CDR3 is 14 amino acids. CDR1 is LGHDT, CDR2 YNNKEL, per germline (reference sequence). Trimming removed 0 bases at V and 9 bases at J, with 9 bases between. The CDR3 sequence: CASSQDPASSPLHF. The DNA of the CDR3 is TGTGCCAGCAGCCAAGATCCCGCGAGTTCACCCCTCCACTTT.

This clone has only one observation. V is TRBV30 and J is TRBJ2-3; D is unresolved. Per germline, CDR1 GTSNPN and CDR2 SVGIG (reference sequence). V was pared by 0 bases and J by 2 bases, with 12 bases between. The CDR3 is 15 amino acids. CDR3 sequence: CAWSVRVGPTDTQYF. In DNA, the CDR3 is TGTGCCTGGAGTGTCCGTGTGGGCCCCACAGATACGCAGTATTTT.

The V call is TRBV4-1, the J call TRBJ1-3; TRBD1 might be the D (5 bases). This CDR3 spans 19 amino acids. Trimming removed 4 bases at V and 2 bases at J, with 24 bases between. CDR1 is MGHRA and CDR2 is YSYEKL in the germline V gene. The CDR3 reads CASSPYSGTTSYTGNTIYF. DNA of the CDR3: TGCGCCAGCAGCCCCTACAGCGGGACTACTTCCTACACTGGAAACACCATATATTTT.

This clone has more than one count but fewer than ten. V and J are TRBV29-1 and TRBJ2-7; possibly TRBD1 for D (6 bases). This CDR3 region has 11 residues. V lost 6 bases and J 2 bases, leaving 8 bases between the germline ends. Germline V gene sequence: CDR1 SQVTM, CDR2 ANQGSEA. The CDR3 region is CSVQGTYEQYF. The DNA of the CDR3 is TGCAGCGTGCAGGGGACCTACGAGCAGTACTTC.

The chain uses TRBV30 and TRBJ2-5; D possibly corresponds to TRBD1 (6 bases). This CDR3 comprises 14 residues. The V end was cut by 0 bases, the J end by 0 bases, with 8 bases between. Germline lookup yields CDR1 GTSNPN and CDR2 SVGIG (reference sequence). CDR3 DNA sequence: TGTGCCTGGAGTGTGGGGACAAACCAAGAGACCCAGTACTTC. This translates into CAWSVGTNQETQYF.

The rearrangement joins TRBV9 to TRBJ2-2; 9 bases map to TRBD2. The V and J ends lost 3 bases and 2 bases, in that order; junction bases with no gene match: 11. Germline values: CDR1 SGDLS, CDR2 YYNGEE. This CDR3 spans 18 amino acids. The CDR3 sequence is CASSAEGSGGLNTGELFF. CDR3 bases: TGTGCCAGCAGCGCCGAAGGTAGCGGGGGCCTTAACACCGGGGAGCTGTTTTTT. The full variable domain, completed using reference TRBV9 and TRBJ2-2, is DSGVTQTPKHLITATGQRVTLRCSPRSGDLSVYWYQQSLDQGLQFLIQYYNGEERAKGNILERFSAQQFPDLHSELNLSSLELGDSALYFCASSAEGSGGLNTGELFFGEGSRLTVL.

This clone has a single count. The chain is built from TRBV7-2 and TRBJ1-1, with D possibly matching TRBD1 (5 bases). This CDR3 has 14 amino acids. In germline, CDR1 is SGHTA, CDR2 FQGNSA. Trimming left V 7 bases short and J 4 bases short, with 16 bases between. The CDR3 DNA is TGTGCCAGCACAATTGGCAGGGTCCGCACTGAAGCTTTCTTT. This translates into CASTIGRVRTEAFF.

The chain employs TRBV19 and TRBJ1-5; D call uncertain. V dropped 5 bases and J dropped 4 bases, with 9 bases sitting between them. The germline V gene encodes CDR1 LNHDA and CDR2 SQIVND (reference sequence). The CDR3 consists of 13 residues. The DNA of the CDR3 is TGTGCCAGTAGTCTGCAAGCAAATCAGCCCCAGCATTTT. Its translation is CASSLQANQPQHF.

The rearrangement uses TRBV11-2 and TRBJ2-1; the D gene is possibly TRBD2 (5 bases). Trimming cost V 1 base and J 8 bases, with 12 bases left between them. In germline, CDR1 is SGHAT, CDR2 FQNNGV. The CDR3 runs to 14 residues. DNA of the CDR3: TGTGCCAGCAGCTTAGTTGCCAGCGGTCATGAGCAGTTCTTC. Its translation is CASSLVASGHEQFF.

The rearrangement uses TRBV6-1 and TRBJ1-3; no reliable D call. Trimming pared 0 bases from V and 12 bases from J, leaving 15 bases between. This CDR3 has 14 amino acids. Per germline, CDR1 MNHNS and CDR2 SASEGT. DNA for the CDR3: TGTGCCAGCAGTGAAGCATTTTCCGAGGGCGGCATATATTTT. Protein product: CASSEAFSEGGIYF.

V gene TRBV30 combines with J gene TRBJ1-1; 9 nucleotides agree with TRBD1. V was pared by 2 bases and J by 10 bases, with 5 bases of the junction left unmatched. The CDR3 totals 12 residues. Per germline, CDR1 GTSNPN and CDR2 SVGIG (reference sequence). CDR3 protein: CAWSSEDRGAFF. CDR3 DNA sequence: TGTGCCTGGAGTAGCGAGGACAGGGGAGCTTTCTTT. The variable domain in full, completed from reference TRBV30 and TRBJ1-1, reads SQTIHQWPATLVQPVGSPLSLECTVEGTSNPNLYWYRQAAGRGLQLLFYSVGIGQISSEVPQNLSASRPQDRQFILSSKKLLLSDSGFYLCAWSSEDRGAFFGQGTRLTVV.

The chain couples TRBV19 to TRBJ1-2; D is ambiguous. The CDR3 covers 12 residues. CDR1 is LNHDA, CDR2 SQIVND, per germline (reference sequence). Between the trimmed V and J ends, which lost 5 bases and 6 bases, there was a span of 10 bases. The CDR3 sequence: CASSVRADGYTF. The DNA for the CDR3 is TGTGCCAGTAGTGTTCGTGCGGATGGCTACACCTTC.

The chain couples TRBV7-2 to TRBJ1-3, with D tentatively TRBD1 (5 bases). Germline V gene data show CDR1 as SGHTA and CDR2 as FQGNSA. Trimming removed 0 bases at V and 4 bases at J, with 13 bases between. The CDR3 runs 16 residues. The CDR3 region is CASSLAQAGLGNTIYF. The CDR3 DNA is TGTGCCAGCAGCTTAGCGCAGGCAGGGCTGGGAAACACCATATATTTT.

This CDR3 reads CASSIFLTGTGGYEQYF. In DNA form, the CDR3 reads TGTGCCAGTAGTATCTTTCTAACCGGGACAGGGGGATACGAGCAGTACTTC. The chain recombines TRBV19 with TRBJ2-7; 11 positions match TRBD1. This CDR3 contains 17 residues. The V gene end was trimmed by 3 bases and the J gene end by 4 bases; junction bases not matched to a gene: 11. CDR1 LNHDA and CDR2 SQIVND come from the germline V gene (reference sequence).

The rearrangement links TRBV5-6 to TRBJ1-2; tentatively, D is TRBD1 (5 bases). The CDR3 covers 15 residues. Germline values: CDR1 SGHDT, CDR2 YYEEEE. The germline V and J ends were trimmed by 2 bases and 3 bases, with 14 bases remaining between them. The CDR3 here is CASSFNRPTDYGYTF. The CDR3 bases are TGTGCCAGCAGCTTTAACAGGCCTACTGACTATGGCTACACCTTC. The full variable domain, completed using reference TRBV5-6 and TRBJ1-2, is DAGVTQSPTHLIKTRGQQVTLRCSPKSGHDTVSWYQQALGQGPQFIFQYYEEEERQRGNFPDRFSGHQFPNYSSELNVNALLLGDSALYLCASSFNRPTDYGYTFGSGTRLTVV.

This rearrangement joins TRBV5-1 to TRBJ1-6, with unresolved D. The CDR3 has 16 amino acids. Germline CDR1 and CDR2: SGHRS and YFSETQ. V lost 4 bases and J lost 6, with 17 bases in between. CDR3 DNA: TGCGCCAGCAGCCCCCTAGAGCGGACGGTTAATTCACCCCTCCACTTT. Encoded protein: CASSPLERTVNSPLHF. Based on the CDR3 plus reference TRBV5-1 and TRBJ1-6, the full variable domain is KAGVTQTPRYLIKTRGQQVTLSCSPISGHRSVSWYQQTPGQGLQFLFEYFSETQRNKGNFPGRFSGRQFSNSRSEMNVSTLELGDSALYLCASSPLERTVNSPLHFGNGTRLTVT.

V is TRBV18 and J is TRBJ2-7; no firm D call. The V gene lost 3 bases and the J gene lost 3 bases, with 12 bases spanning the gap. The CDR3 has 14 amino acids. Germline values: CDR1 KGHSH, CDR2 LQKENI. In nucleotides, the CDR3 is TGTGCCAGCTCACCGTCATATACCAGCTACGAGCAGTACTTC. Protein sequence: CASSPSYTSYEQYF. Based on the CDR3 plus reference TRBV18 and TRBJ2-7, the full variable domain is NAGVMQNPRHLVRRRGQEARLRCSPMKGHSHVYWYRQLPEEGLKFMVYLQKENIIDESGMPKERFSAEFPKEGPSILRIQQVVRGDSAAYFCASSPSYTSYEQYFGPGTRLTVT.

The genes are TRBV7-7 and TRBJ2-1; the match to TRBD2 covers 11 bases. The germline V gene has CDR1 SSHAT and CDR2 FNYEAQ (reference sequence). The CDR3 has 18 amino acids. Germline trimming cut 1 base from V and 3 bases from J; bases unmatched to any gene: 8. CDR3 in amino acids: CASSLGSSTSGGYNEQFF. CDR3 nucleotide sequence: TGTGCCAGCAGCTTAGGGTCGTCTACTAGCGGGGGCTACAATGAGCAGTTCTTC.

V usage is TRBV5-4 and J usage is TRBJ1-6; a possible D gene is TRBD1 (6 bases). The CDR3 runs to 16 residues. Germline assignment: CDR1 SGHNT and CDR2 YYREEE (reference sequence). The V gene lost 0 bases and the J gene lost 10 bases, with 17 bases spanning the gap. The DNA of the CDR3 is TGTGCCAGCAGCTTGGGTAGGGGGACGGTGGGATCACCCCTCCACTTT. This translates into CASSLGRGTVGSPLHF.

The CDR3 here is CSASGGQGNNEQYF. The CDR3 DNA reads TGCAGCGCGTCCGGGGGACAGGGCAATAACGAGCAGTACTTC. V and J are TRBV29-1 and TRBJ2-7; 9 nucleotides align to TRBD1. The J segment lost 5 bases and the V segment lost 7 bases, leaving 12 bases of the junction unmatched. Germline lookup yields CDR1 SQVTM and CDR2 ANQGSEA. This CDR3 has 14 residues.